The clone carrying this T cell receptor beta chain has just one count. The antigen is not known. This sample was taken from a study of shared clonotypes between healthy human individuals. Here immunoSEQ multiplex PCR was the method, and the copy in TCRdb shows in-frame clones only, minus some. The data hold around 700,000 clones, with about three quarters observed a single time. General study points: Only a few donors were included, so the genetic and exposure-history diversity represented was limited.

Specimen: memory CD4+ T cells sorted from blood. Subset denoted: CD45RA-negative fraction. This clonotype was obtained from a woman aged 30 to 39 in good health.

CDR3 DNA: TGTGCCAGCAGTTCCAACAGACTAGCGCCCATGCCGTTCTTC. Amino acids: CASSSNRLAPMPFF. The V gene is TRBV28, the J gene TRBJ2-1; TRBD2 matches at 8 bases. Unmatched junction bases numbered 14, after V lost 4 bases and J lost 15 bases. The CDR3 covers 14 residues. Looked up from germline, CDR1 is MDHEN and CDR2 is SYDVKM.